This T cell receptor beta chain was identified in a study of shared clonotypes between healthy human individuals. J lost 1 base, V lost 0 bases, and 9 bases had no gene match. Germline V gene lookup returns CDR1 SGHTA and CDR2 FQGTGA. The CDR3 has 19 residues. Assay used: immunoSEQ multiplex PCR; TCRdb lists only in-frame clones, some missing. The sample records about 2.5 million clones, 85% to 95% being singletons. This clonotype was obtained from a man aged 18-30 years in good health. Some clones in this sample may be carry-over from other donors' samples. The chain couples TRBV7-3 to TRBJ2-3; 11 bases align to TRBD2. The specimen was naive CD4+ T cells from PBMCs. Regarding subset: CD45RA+ positively selected. Here the CDR3 DNA reads TGTGCCAGCAGCTTAACATTTACTAGCGGGAGCGTTGGCACAGATACGCAGTATTTT. Translated, it gives CASSLTFTSGSVGTDTQYF.